What follows are 13 T cell receptor beta chains derived from one specimen sequenced in a study. Via MiXCR, TCRdb re-called the RT-PCR reads, giving one row per CDR3 protein. The sample records around 700,000 distinct CDR3 sequences, 14% being singletons. Sequencing was done on a sample of memory CD4+ T cells from blood. These receptors were obtained from a female donor in good health, serving as a healthy control.

This clonotype was counted many times. The chain recombines TRBV12-3 or TRBV12-4 with TRBJ1-3, with D possibly matching TRBD1 (5 bases). With 10 bases removed from V and 8 bases from J, the gap between germline ends came to 24 bases. CDR3 length: 15 amino acids. The CDR3 bases are TGTGCCACCAACCAGCACGGGCAGGGTTTTCACACCATATATTTT. This sequence encodes CATNQHGQGFHTIYF.

This clonotype was seen once. Since a much larger clone is just one base distant, this may be a read error. The chain carries TRBV6-2 or TRBV6-3 and TRBJ2-3; D perhaps matches TRBD1 (6 bases). There are 17 residues in the CDR3. Trimming stripped 6 bases from V and 2 bases from J, with 21 bases between. CDR1 MNHEY and CDR2 SVGEGT come from the germline V gene. CDR3 loop: CASRSPRTDGDTDTQYF. The CDR3 DNA reads TGTGCCAGCAGATCACCCCGGACAGACGGAGACACAGATACGCAGTATTTT.

This clonotype was observed many times. V is TRBV29-1 and J is TRBJ2-3, with D possibly called TRBD1 or TRBD2 (6 bases each). The CDR3 covers 13 residues. Germline V gene lookup returns CDR1 SQVTM and CDR2 ANQGSEA. The germline V and J ends were trimmed by 4 bases and 3 bases, with 11 bases remaining between them. The CDR3 nucleotides read TGCAGCGTTGTGGGGGCGGGGACAGATACGCAGTATTTT. Translation gives CSVVGAGTDTQYF.

This clonotype was picked up a small number of times. The chain combines TRBV5-1 with TRBJ2-1; D unclear. The CDR3 loop spans 13 amino acids. The V end lost 1 base, the J end lost 7 bases, and 9 bases lay between the germline ends. Germline values: CDR1 SGHRS, CDR2 YFSETQ. CDR3 loop: CASSLSPGNEQFF. The CDR3 DNA reads as TGCGCCAGCAGCTTGTCTCCCGGGAATGAGCAGTTCTTC. The full variable domain, completed using reference TRBV5-1 and TRBJ2-1, is KAGVTQTPRYLIKTRGQQVTLSCSPISGHRSVSWYQQTPGQGLQFLFEYFSETQRNKGNFPGRFSGRQFSNSRSEMNVSTLELGDSALYLCASSLSPGNEQFFGPGTRLTVL.

The chain uses TRBV19 and TRBJ1-2; D not resolved. Trimming cost V 6 bases and J 8 bases, with 7 bases left between them. The CDR3 spans 10 residues. CDR1 LNHDA and CDR2 SQIVND come from the germline V gene (reference sequence). The CDR3 region is CASRKEGYTF. CDR3 bases: TGTGCCAGTAGGAAAGAGGGCTACACCTTC.

There are a few counts of this clonotype. This chain uses TRBV11-2 with TRBJ2-5, with no clear D. Germline V lookup: CDR1 SGHAT, CDR2 FQNNGV. The V end lost 6 bases, the J end lost 7 bases, and 9 bases lay between the germline ends. The CDR3 covers 11 residues. The DNA for the CDR3 is TGTGCCAGCAGGACCGAAGTGACCCAGTACTTC. Amino acids: CASRTEVTQYF.

This clonotype appeared once. This chain connects TRBV6-1 to TRBJ2-1; D remains unclear. V lost 1 base, J lost 6 bases, and 10 bases lay in between. The CDR3 runs to 14 residues. CDR1 is MNHNS and CDR2 is SASEGT in the germline V gene. The CDR3 protein is CASSEVGPFNEQFF. The CDR3 DNA follows: TGTGCCAGCAGTGAAGTCGGTCCCTTCAATGAGCAGTTCTTC.

The chain joins TRBV12-3 or TRBV12-4 to TRBJ1-1; weak D call: TRBD1 (6 bases). V was shortened by 4 bases and J by 5 bases, with 11 bases between the two germline ends. This CDR3 region has 13 residues. This chain's CDR3 is CASSWTRGTEAFF. CDR3 bases: TGTGCCAGCAGTTGGACCAGGGGTACTGAAGCTTTCTTT.

The chain has TRBV18 and TRBJ1-5; D perhaps matches TRBD1 (5 bases). The CDR3 runs to 15 residues. The germline V and J ends were trimmed by 6 bases and 2 bases, with 14 bases remaining between them. The V gene's germline CDR1 is KGHSH and CDR2 LQKENI. The CDR3 nucleotides read TGTGCCAGCTCTCGAGGTGGAGGGGGCAATCAGCCCCAGCATTTT. It encodes CASSRGGGGNQPQHF. Combining the CDR3 with reference TRBV18 and TRBJ1-5 gives the whole variable domain NAGVMQNPRHLVRRRGQEARLRCSPMKGHSHVYWYRQLPEEGLKFMVYLQKENIIDESGMPKERFSAEFPKEGPSILRIQQVVRGDSAAYFCASSRGGGGNQPQHFGDGTRLSIL.

The chain has TRBV12-3 or TRBV12-4 and TRBJ2-7; D perhaps matches TRBD1 (5 bases). This CDR3 region has 14 residues. Trimming took 5 bases from V and 6 from J, leaving 17 bases between them. The CDR3 region is CASSLQVPPGEQYF. The CDR3 bases are TGTGCCAGCAGTCTACAGGTTCCACCTGGCGAGCAGTACTTC.

In this sample, this clonotype turned up a few times. The chain couples TRBV12-3 or TRBV12-4 to TRBJ2-1; D unclear. CDR3 length: 15 residues. Trimming removed 7 bases at V and 5 bases at J, with 18 bases between. The CDR3 is CASTLHGVVDNEQFF. CDR3 DNA sequence: TGTGCCAGCACCTTACATGGGGTGGTCGACAATGAGCAGTTCTTC.

The chain links TRBV5-1 to TRBJ1-1, with a weak D call TRBD1 (6 bases). The V gene's germline CDR1 is SGHRS and CDR2 YFSETQ. Trimming pared 2 bases from V and 4 bases from J, leaving 12 bases between. This CDR3 is 14 amino acids long. CDR3 sequence reads: CASSFGGGPTEAFF. Written as DNA, the CDR3 is TGCGCCAGCAGCTTTGGAGGGGGTCCCACTGAAGCTTTCTTT. The full variable domain, with the rest looked up from reference TRBV5-1 and TRBJ1-1, is KAGVTQTPRYLIKTRGQQVTLSCSPISGHRSVSWYQQTPGQGLQFLFEYFSETQRNKGNFPGRFSGRQFSNSRSEMNVSTLELGDSALYLCASSFGGGPTEAFFGQGTRLTVV.

The table lists this clonotype with many counts. This sequence joins TRBV29-1 and TRBJ2-1, with TRBD1 matching over 9 bases. The junction had 8 bases not matched to a gene; V was cut back by 7 bases and J by 10 bases. There are 12 residues in the CDR3. Per germline, CDR1 SQVTM and CDR2 ANQGSEA. CDR3 in DNA: TGCAGCGGCAGGGACAGGGTTGGAGAGCAGTTCTTC. Its translation is CSGRDRVGEQFF.